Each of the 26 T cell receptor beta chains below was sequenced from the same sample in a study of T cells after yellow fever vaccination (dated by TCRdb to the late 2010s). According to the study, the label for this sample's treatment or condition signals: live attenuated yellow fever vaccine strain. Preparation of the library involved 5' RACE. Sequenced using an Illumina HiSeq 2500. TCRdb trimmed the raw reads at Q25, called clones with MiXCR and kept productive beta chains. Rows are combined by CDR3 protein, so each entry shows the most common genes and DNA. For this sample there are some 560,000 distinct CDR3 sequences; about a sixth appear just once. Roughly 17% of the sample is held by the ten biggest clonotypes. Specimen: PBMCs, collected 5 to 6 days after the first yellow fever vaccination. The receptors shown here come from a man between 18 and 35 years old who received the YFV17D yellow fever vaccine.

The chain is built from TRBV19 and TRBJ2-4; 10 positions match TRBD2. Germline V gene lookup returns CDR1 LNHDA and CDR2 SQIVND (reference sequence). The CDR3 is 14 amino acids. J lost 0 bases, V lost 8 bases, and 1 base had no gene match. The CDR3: CASGTSAAKNIQYF. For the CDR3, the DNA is TGTGCCAGTGGGACTAGCGCAGCCAAAAACATTCAGTACTTC. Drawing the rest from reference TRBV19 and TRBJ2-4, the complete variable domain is DGGITQSPKYLFRKEGQNVTLSCEQNLNHDAMYWYRQDPGQGLRLIYYSQIVNDFQKGDIAEGYSVSREKKESFPLTVTSAQKNPTAFYLCASGTSAAKNIQYFGAGTRLSVL.

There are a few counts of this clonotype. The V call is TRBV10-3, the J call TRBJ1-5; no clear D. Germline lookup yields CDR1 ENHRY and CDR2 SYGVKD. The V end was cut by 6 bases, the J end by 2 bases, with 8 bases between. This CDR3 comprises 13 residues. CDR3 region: CAIRDIGNQPQHF. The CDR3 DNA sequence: TGTGCCATCAGAGACATAGGCAATCAGCCCCAGCATTTT.

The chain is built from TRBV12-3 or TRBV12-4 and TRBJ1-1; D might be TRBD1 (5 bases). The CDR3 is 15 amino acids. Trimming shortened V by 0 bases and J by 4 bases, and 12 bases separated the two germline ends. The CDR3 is CASSLAGGVFTEAFF. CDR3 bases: TGTGCCAGCAGTTTAGCGGGGGGGGTGTTCACTGAAGCTTTCTTT.

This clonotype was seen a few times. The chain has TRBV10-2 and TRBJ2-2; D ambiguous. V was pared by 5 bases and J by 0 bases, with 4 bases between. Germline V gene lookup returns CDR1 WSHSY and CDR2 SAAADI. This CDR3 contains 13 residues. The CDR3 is CASSQTNTGELFF. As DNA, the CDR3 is TGCGCCAGCAGTCAGACGAACACCGGGGAGCTGTTTTTT.

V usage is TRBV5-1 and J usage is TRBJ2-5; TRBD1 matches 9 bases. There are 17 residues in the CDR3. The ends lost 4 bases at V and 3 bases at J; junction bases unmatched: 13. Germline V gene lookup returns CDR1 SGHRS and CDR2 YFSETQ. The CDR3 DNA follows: TGCGCCAGCAGCCGGGGATCCCCGGGACAGGGCGAAGAGACCCAGTACTTC. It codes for CASSRGSPGQGEETQYF.

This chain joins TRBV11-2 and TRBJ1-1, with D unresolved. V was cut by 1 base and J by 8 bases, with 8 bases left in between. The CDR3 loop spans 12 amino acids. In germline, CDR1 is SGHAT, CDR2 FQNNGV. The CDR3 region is CASSLVSGEAFF. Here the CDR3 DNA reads TGTGCCAGCAGCTTAGTTTCGGGGGAAGCTTTCTTT.

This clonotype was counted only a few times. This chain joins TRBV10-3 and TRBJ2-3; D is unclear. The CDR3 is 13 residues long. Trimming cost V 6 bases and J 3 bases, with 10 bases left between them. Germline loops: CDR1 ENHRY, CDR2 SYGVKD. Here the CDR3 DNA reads TGTGCCATCAGGGTCCCGACGACAGATACGCAGTATTTT. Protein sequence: CAIRVPTTDTQYF.

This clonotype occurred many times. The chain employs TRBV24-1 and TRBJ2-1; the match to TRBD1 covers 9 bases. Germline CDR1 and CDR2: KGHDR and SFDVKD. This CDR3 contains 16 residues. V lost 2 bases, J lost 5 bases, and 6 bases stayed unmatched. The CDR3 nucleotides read TGTGCCACCAGTGATTCCGGGACAGGGACGCACAATGAGCAGTTCTTC. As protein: CATSDSGTGTHNEQFF.

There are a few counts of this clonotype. The CDR3 reads CSALSREAFF. The CDR3 DNA is TGCAGCGCTCTTTCCCGTGAAGCTTTCTTT. V gene TRBV29-1 combines with J gene TRBJ1-1, with D unclear. CDR3 size: 10 residues. Trimming pared 7 bases from V and 7 bases from J, leaving 10 bases between. Germline V lookup: CDR1 SQVTM, CDR2 ANQGSEA.

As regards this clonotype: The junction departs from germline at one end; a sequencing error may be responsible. CDR3 nucleotide sequence: TGTGCCAGCAACTTAAATGGGGGGGTAAGCTCCTACGAGCAGTACTTC. This encodes CASNLNGGVSSYEQYF. This sequence joins TRBV7-2 and TRBJ2-7, with 7 nucleotides matching TRBD2. Germline lookup yields CDR1 SGHTA and CDR2 FQGNSA. The CDR3 runs 16 residues.

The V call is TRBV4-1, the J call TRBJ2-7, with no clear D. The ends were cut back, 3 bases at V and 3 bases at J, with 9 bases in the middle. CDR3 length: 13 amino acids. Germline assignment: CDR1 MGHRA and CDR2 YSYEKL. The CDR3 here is CASSHRGGYEQYF. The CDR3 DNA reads TGCGCCAGCAGCCATCGTGGTGGCTACGAGCAGTACTTC.

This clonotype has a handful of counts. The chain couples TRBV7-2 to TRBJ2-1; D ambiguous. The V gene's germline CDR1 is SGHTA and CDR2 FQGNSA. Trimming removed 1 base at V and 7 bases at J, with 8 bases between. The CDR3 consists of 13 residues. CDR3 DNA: TGTGCCAGCAGCTTAGGGCTCCTTAATGAGCAGTTCTTC. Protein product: CASSLGLLNEQFF.

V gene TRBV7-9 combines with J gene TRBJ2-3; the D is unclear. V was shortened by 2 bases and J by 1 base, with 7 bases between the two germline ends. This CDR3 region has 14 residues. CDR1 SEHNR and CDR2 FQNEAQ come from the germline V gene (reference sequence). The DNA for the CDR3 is TGTGCCAGCAGCTTACTGGACGGCACAGATACGCAGTATTTT. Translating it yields CASSLLDGTDTQYF.

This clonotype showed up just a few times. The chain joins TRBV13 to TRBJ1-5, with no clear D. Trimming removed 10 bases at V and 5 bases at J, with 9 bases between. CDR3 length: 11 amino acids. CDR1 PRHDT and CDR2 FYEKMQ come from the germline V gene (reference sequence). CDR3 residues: CATDGDQPQHF. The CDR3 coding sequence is TGTGCCACCGATGGAGATCAGCCCCAGCATTTT.

CDR3 region: CASSPLGANVLTF. As DNA, the CDR3 is TGTGCCAGCTCCCCGCTCGGGGCCAACGTCCTGACTTTC. The chain recombines TRBV27 with TRBJ2-6; D is unclear. This CDR3 is built from 13 residues. Between the trimmed V and J ends, which lost 8 bases and 4 bases, there was a span of 9 bases. Looked up from germline, CDR1 is MNHEY and CDR2 is SMNVEV (reference sequence).

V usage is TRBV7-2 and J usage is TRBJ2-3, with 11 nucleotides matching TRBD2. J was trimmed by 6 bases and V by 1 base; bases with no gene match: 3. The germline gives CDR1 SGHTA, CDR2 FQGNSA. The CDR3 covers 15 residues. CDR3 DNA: TGTGCCAGCAGCTTAGTTAGCGGGGGGGGGGATACGCAGTATTTT. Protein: CASSLVSGGGDTQYF.

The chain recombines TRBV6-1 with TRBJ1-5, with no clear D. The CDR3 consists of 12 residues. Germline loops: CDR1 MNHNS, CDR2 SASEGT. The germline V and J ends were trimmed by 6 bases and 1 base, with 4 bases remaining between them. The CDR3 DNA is TGTGCCAGCAGATCCAGCAATCAGCCCCAGCATTTT. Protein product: CASRSSNQPQHF.

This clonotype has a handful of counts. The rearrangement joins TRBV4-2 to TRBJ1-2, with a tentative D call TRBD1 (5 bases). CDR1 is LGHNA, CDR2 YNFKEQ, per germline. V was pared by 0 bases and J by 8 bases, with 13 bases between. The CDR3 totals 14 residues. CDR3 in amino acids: CASSQDGDDRGYTF. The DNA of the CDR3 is TGTGCCAGCAGCCAAGATGGGGACGACAGAGGCTACACCTTC.

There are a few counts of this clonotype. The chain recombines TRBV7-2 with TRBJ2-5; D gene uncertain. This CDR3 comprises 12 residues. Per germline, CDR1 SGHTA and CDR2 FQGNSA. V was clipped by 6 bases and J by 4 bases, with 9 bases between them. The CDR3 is CASSPARETQYF. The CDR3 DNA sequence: TGTGCCAGCAGTCCAGCGCGAGAGACCCAGTACTTC.

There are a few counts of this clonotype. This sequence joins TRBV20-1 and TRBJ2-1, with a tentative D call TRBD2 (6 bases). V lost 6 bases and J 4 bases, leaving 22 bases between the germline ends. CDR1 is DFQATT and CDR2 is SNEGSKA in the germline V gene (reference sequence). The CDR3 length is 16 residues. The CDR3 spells CSAPPLPAGGYNEQFF. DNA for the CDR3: TGCAGTGCCCCGCCCCTGCCAGCGGGCGGTTACAATGAGCAGTTCTTC.

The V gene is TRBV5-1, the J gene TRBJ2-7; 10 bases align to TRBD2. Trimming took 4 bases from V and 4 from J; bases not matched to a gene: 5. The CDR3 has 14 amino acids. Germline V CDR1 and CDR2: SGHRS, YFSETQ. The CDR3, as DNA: TGCGCCAGCAGCCATACTAGCGGGGTTTACGAGCAGTACTTC. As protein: CASSHTSGVYEQYF.

CDR3 DNA sequence: TGCAGCGTTGAAGGCGAGGGAAGTAGCACAGATACGCAGTATTTT. This codes for CSVEGEGSSTDTQYF. V is TRBV29-1 and J is TRBJ2-3; D possibly corresponds to TRBD2 (5 bases). CDR1 SQVTM and CDR2 ANQGSEA come from the germline V gene. The V end was cut by 1 base, the J end by 0 bases, with 11 bases between. CDR3 length: 15 amino acids.

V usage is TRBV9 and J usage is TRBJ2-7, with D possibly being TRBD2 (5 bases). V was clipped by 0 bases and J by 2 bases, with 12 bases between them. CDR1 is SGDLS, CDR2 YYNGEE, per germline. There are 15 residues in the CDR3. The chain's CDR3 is CASSVDAGSTYEQYF. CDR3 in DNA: TGTGCCAGCAGCGTAGACGCGGGCTCTACCTACGAGCAGTACTTC.

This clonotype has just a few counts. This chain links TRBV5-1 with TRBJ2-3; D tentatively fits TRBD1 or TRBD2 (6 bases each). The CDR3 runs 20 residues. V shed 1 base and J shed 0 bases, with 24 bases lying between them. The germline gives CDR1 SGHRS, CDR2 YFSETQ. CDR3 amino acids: CASSLSRGRYVSESTDTQYF. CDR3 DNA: TGCGCCAGCAGCTTGTCACGGGGGCGTTACGTATCCGAGAGCACAGATACGCAGTATTTT. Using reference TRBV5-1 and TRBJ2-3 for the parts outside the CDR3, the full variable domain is KAGVTQTPRYLIKTRGQQVTLSCSPISGHRSVSWYQQTPGQGLQFLFEYFSETQRNKGNFPGRFSGRQFSNSRSEMNVSTLELGDSALYLCASSLSRGRYVSESTDTQYFGPGTRLTVL.

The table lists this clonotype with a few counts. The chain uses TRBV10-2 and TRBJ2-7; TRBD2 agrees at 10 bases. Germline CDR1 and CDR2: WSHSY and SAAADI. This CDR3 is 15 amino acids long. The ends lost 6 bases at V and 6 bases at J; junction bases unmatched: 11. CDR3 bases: TGCGCCAGCAGGTTACCCCTAGCGGGGGCGGTCGAGCAGTACTTC. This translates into CASRLPLAGAVEQYF.

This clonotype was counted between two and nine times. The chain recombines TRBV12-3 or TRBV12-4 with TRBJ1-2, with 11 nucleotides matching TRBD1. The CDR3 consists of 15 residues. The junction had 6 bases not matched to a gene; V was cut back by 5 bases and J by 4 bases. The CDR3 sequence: CASSMGQGGFYGYTF. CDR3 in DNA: TGTGCCAGCAGTATGGGACAGGGGGGATTCTATGGCTACACCTTC.